The next 4 T cell receptor beta chains were all read from a single sample in a study of T cells in localized non-small cell lung cancer. Sequenced by immunoSEQ multiplex PCR; TCRdb stores in-frame clones only, minus some. The sample lists 7,500 to 10,000 clones, around 91% seen once, with roughly 17% in the top ten. This sample comprised peripheral blood, obtained before any cancer treatment. These TCRs come from a male donor older than 55 with stage III squamous cell lung carcinoma.

The sample holds one count of this clone. The V call is TRBV19, the J call TRBJ1-1; D is ambiguous. Between the trimmed V and J ends, which lost 5 bases and 5 bases, there was a span of 9 bases. The length of the CDR3 is 12 residues. Germline CDR1 LNHDA, CDR2 SQIVND (reference sequence). CDR3 loop: CASSRGFTEAFF. DNA for the CDR3: TGTGCCAGTAGTCGGGGATTTACTGAAGCTTTCTTT.

V is TRBV6-8 and J is TRBJ2-1, with D perhaps TRBD2 (5 bases). Trimming pared 4 bases from V and 0 bases from J, leaving 7 bases between. The CDR3 contains 14 residues. Per germline, CDR1 MNHGY and CDR2 SAAAGT. The CDR3 here is CASSSEGSYNEQFF. The DNA of the CDR3 is TGTGCCAGCAGTTCAGAGGGCTCCTACAATGAGCAGTTCTTC.

The gene calls are TRBV5-4 and TRBJ2-2; 7 bases fit TRBD2. The germline gives CDR1 SGHNT, CDR2 YYREEE (reference sequence). This CDR3 comprises 16 residues. The junction had 11 bases not matched to a gene; V was cut back by 3 bases and J by 6 bases. CDR3 protein: CASSSRPRLAAGELFF. The CDR3 DNA follows: TGTGCCAGCAGCTCGAGACCCCGACTAGCAGCCGGGGAGCTGTTTTTT.

This rearrangement joins TRBV5-1 to TRBJ2-1, with 15 bases identical to TRBD2. This CDR3 spans 15 amino acids. Germline V CDR1 and CDR2: SGHRS, YFSETQ. V dropped 4 bases and J dropped 9; count of bases not matched to a gene: 5. The CDR3 nucleotides are TGCGCCAGCAGCCTGGGACTAGCGGGGGGAGGTGAGCAGTTCTTC. This gives the protein CASSLGLAGGGEQFF.